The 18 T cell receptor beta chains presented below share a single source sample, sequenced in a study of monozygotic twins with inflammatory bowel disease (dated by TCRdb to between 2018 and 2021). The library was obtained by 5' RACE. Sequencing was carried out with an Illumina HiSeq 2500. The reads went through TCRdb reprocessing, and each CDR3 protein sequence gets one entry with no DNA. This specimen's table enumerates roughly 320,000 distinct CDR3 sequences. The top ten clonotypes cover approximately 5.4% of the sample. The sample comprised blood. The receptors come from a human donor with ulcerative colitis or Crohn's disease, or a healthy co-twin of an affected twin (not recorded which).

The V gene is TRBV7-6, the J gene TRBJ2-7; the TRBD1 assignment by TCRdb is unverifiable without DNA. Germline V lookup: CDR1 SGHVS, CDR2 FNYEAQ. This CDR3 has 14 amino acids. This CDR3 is CASSLGGESYEQYF. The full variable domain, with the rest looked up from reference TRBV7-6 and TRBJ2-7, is GAGVSQSPRYKVTKRGQDVALRCDPISGHVSLYWYRQALGQGPEFLTYFNYEAQQDKSGLPNDRFSAERPEGSISTLTIQRTEQRDSAMYRCASSLGGESYEQYFGPGTRLTVT.

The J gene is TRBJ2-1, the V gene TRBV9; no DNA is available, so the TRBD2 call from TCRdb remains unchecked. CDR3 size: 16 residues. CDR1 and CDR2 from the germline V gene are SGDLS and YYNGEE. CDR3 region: CASSVGPGGPSNEQFF. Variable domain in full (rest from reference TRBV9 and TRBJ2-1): DSGVTQTPKHLITATGQRVTLRCSPRSGDLSVYWYQQSLDQGLQFLIQYYNGEERAKGNILERFSAQQFPDLHSELNLSSLELGDSALYFCASSVGPGGPSNEQFFGPGTRLTVL.

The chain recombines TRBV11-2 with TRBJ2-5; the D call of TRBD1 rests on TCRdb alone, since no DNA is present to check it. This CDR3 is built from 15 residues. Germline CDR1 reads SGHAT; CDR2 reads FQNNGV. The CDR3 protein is CASSLAWGDQETQYF.

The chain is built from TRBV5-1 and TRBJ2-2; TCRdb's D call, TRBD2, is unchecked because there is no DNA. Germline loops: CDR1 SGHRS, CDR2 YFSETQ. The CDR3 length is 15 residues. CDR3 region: CASSPPGLGTGELFF.

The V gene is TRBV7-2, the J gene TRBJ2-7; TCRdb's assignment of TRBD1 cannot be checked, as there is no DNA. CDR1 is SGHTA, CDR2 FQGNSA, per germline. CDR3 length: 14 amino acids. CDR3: CASSLAQNRNEQYF. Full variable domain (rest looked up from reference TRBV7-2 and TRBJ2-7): GAGVSQSPSNKVTEKGKDVELRCDPISGHTALYWYRQSLGQGLEFLIYFQGNSAPDKSGLPSDRFSAERTGGSVSTLTIQRTQQEDSAVYLCASSLAQNRNEQYFGPGTRLTVT.

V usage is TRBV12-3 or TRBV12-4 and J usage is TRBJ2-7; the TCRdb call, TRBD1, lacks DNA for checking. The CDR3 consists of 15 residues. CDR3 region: CASSKRQGSSYEQYF.

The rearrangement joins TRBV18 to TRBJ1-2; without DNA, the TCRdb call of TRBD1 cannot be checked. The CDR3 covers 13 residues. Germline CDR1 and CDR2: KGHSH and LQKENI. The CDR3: CASSPQTGDGYTF.

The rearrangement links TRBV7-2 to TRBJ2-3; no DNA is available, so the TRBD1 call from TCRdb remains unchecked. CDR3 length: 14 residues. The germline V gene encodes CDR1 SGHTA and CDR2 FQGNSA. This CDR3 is CASSSRLGADTQYF.

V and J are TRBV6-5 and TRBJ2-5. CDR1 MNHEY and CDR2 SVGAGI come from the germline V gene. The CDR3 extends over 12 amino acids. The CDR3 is CAIGKLQETQYF.

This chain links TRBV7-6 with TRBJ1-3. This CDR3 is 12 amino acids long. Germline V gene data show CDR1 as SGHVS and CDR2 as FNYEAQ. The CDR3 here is CASSSGYNTIYF. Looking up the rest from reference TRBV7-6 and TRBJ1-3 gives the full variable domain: GAGVSQSPRYKVTKRGQDVALRCDPISGHVSLYWYRQALGQGPEFLTYFNYEAQQDKSGLPNDRFSAERPEGSISTLTIQRTEQRDSAMYRCASSSGYNTIYFGEGSWLTVV.

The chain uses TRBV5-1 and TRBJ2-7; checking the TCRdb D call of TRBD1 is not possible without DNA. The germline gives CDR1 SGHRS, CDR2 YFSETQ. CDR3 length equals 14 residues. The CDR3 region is CASSLRGGESEQYF. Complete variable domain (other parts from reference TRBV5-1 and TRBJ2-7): KAGVTQTPRYLIKTRGQQVTLSCSPISGHRSVSWYQQTPGQGLQFLFEYFSETQRNKGNFPGRFSGRQFSNSRSEMNVSTLELGDSALYLCASSLRGGESEQYFGPGTRLTVT.

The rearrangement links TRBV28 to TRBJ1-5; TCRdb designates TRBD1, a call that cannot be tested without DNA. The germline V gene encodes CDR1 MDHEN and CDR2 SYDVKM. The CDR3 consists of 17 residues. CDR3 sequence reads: CASSLGSRPATGQPQHF.

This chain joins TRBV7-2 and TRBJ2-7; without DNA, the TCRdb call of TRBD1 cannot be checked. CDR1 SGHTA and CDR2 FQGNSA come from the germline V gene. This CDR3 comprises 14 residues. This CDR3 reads CASSTGRAQYEQYF.

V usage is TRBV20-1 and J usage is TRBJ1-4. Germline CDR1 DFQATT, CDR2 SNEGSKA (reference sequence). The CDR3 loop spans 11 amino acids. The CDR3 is CSAKEGEKLFF.

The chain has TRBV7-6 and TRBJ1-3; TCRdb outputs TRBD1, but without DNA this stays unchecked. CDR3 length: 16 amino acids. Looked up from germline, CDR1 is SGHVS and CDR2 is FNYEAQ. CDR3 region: CASSSPGHNMGNTIYF.

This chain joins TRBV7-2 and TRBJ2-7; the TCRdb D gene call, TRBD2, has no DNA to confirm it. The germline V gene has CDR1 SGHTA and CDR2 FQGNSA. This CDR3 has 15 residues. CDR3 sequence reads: CASSLGAGGPYEQYF.

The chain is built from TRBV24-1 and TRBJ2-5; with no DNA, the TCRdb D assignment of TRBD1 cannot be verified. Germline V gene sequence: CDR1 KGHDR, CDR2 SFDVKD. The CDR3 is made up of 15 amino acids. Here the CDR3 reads CATSDRTEIKETQYF.

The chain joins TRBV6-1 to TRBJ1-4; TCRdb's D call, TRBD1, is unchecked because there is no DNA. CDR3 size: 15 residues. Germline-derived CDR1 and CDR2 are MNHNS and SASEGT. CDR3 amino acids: CASSDHGRVGEKLFF.